The 27 T cell receptor beta chains below come from one sample, sequenced in a study of vaccination effects on CD4 cells after COVID-19. The table came from immunoSEQ multiplex PCR; TCRdb's copy has only in-frame clones and leaves some out. The sample has 20,000 to 25,000 clones, just under 75% seen once. For these receptors, no antigen is known. Antigen-specific CD4+ T cells were first expanded with viral peptide pools by the ViraFEST assay and only then sequenced. Cultured cells yielded isolated CD4+ T cells after about ten days. The healthy vaccine recipients, who had no prior SARS-CoV-2 infection, showed negative nucleocapsid antibodies. Here the sequenced sample was CD4+ T cells from PBMCs cultured with SARS-CoV-2 spike peptides, taken before COVID-19 vaccination. The receptors here all came from a human donor who received a COVID-19 vaccine.

The chain joins TRBV18 to TRBJ1-3, with D possibly TRBD1 on 5 matching bases. The V and J ends lost 3 bases and 3 bases respectively, with 12 bases between them. The CDR3 contains 15 residues. Germline V gene data show CDR1 as KGHSH and CDR2 as LQKENI. In DNA form, the CDR3 reads TGTGCCAGCTCACCTCCCGGGGGTGTTGGAAACACCATATATTTT. As protein: CASSPPGGVGNTIYF. The full variable domain, completed using reference TRBV18 and TRBJ1-3, is NAGVMQNPRHLVRRRGQEARLRCSPMKGHSHVYWYRQLPEEGLKFMVYLQKENIIDESGMPKERFSAEFPKEGPSILRIQQVVRGDSAAYFCASSPPGGVGNTIYFGEGSWLTVV.

This chain uses TRBV7-9 with TRBJ1-2; D perhaps matches TRBD1 (6 bases). The germline gives CDR1 SEHNR, CDR2 FQNEAQ (reference sequence). CDR3 size: 19 residues. The V and J ends lost 5 bases and 7 bases respectively, with 32 bases between them. The DNA for the CDR3 is TGTGCCAGCAGCAAAGGTATACAGGGTCTTTCCCAAATCGGTGCTGGCTACACCTTC. Its translation is CASSKGIQGLSQIGAGYTF.

This clone was counted a single time. The CDR3 loop is CAWSAPGRTSTDTQYF. Written as DNA, the CDR3 is TGTGCCTGGAGCGCACCGGGACGGACTAGCACAGATACGCAGTATTTT. This rearrangement joins TRBV30 to TRBJ2-3; D is perhaps TRBD1 or TRBD2 (5 bases each). This CDR3 is 16 amino acids long. CDR1 and CDR2 (germline): GTSNPN, SVGIG (reference sequence). Trimming stripped 3 bases from V and 0 bases from J, with 16 bases between.

The rearrangement links TRBV4-1 to TRBJ1-2; D call uncertain. Germline V gene data show CDR1 as MGHRA and CDR2 as YSYEKL. V dropped 2 bases and J dropped 7 bases, with 14 bases sitting between them. This CDR3 spans 14 amino acids. The CDR3 nucleotides are TGCGCCAGCAGCCAACCCGCCTTCTCGGGTGGCTACACCTTC. This encodes CASSQPAFSGGYTF.

The rearrangement links TRBV19 to TRBJ1-5, with 7 nucleotides matching TRBD1. The CDR3 consists of 15 residues. The V and J ends lost 5 bases and 6 bases, in that order; junction bases with no gene match: 10. Looked up from germline, CDR1 is LNHDA and CDR2 is SQIVND (reference sequence). The CDR3: CASSPGGSSRQPQHF. CDR3 in DNA: TGTGCCAGTAGTCCAGGGGGATCCTCGCGTCAGCCCCAGCATTTT.

V gene TRBV10-3 combines with J gene TRBJ2-7, with 13 bases fitting TRBD2. Germline CDR1 ENHRY, CDR2 SYGVKD. V gave up 8 bases and J gave up 4 bases; unmatched junction bases: 8. The CDR3 spans 15 residues. The DNA of the CDR3 is TGTGCCATCGGAGCGGGACTAGCGGGATTATACGAGCAGTACTTC. Amino acids: CAIGAGLAGLYEQYF.

CDR3 region: CASSVTGLAGGYNEQFF. The CDR3 bases are TGTGCCAGCAGCGTAACGGGACTAGCGGGGGGATACAATGAGCAGTTCTTC. The V call is TRBV25-1, the J call TRBJ2-1; 15 positions agree with TRBD2. The CDR3 length is 17 residues. Trimming took 6 bases from V and 4 from J; bases not matched to a gene: 7. Per the germline V gene, CDR1 is MGHDK and CDR2 is SYGVNS.

This clone was counted a few times. The rearrangement links TRBV19 to TRBJ2-2; 9 positions agree with TRBD1. This CDR3 is 16 amino acids long. The trim removed 5 bases at V and 6 bases at J, leaving 10 bases unmatched. CDR1 is LNHDA and CDR2 is SQIVND in the germline V gene (reference sequence). CDR3 sequence reads: CASSPTGTGRAGELFF. CDR3 DNA sequence: TGTGCCAGTAGTCCTACCGGGACAGGGCGGGCCGGGGAGCTGTTTTTT.

The V call is TRBV19, the J call TRBJ2-3; D might be TRBD2 (5 bases). V dropped 3 bases and J dropped 2 bases, with 12 bases sitting between them. Germline CDR1 and CDR2: LNHDA and SQIVND (reference sequence). The CDR3 covers 15 residues. The CDR3 coding sequence is TGTGCCAGTAGTATCGGATACGGGGACACAGATACGCAGTATTTT. Residues: CASSIGYGDTDTQYF.

This chain joins TRBV24-1 and TRBJ2-5, with 9 bases aligning to TRBD2. Germline lookup yields CDR1 KGHDR and CDR2 SFDVKD. Losses at the gene ends were 0 bases for V and 5 bases for J; bases not matched to a gene: 9. The CDR3 is 17 residues long. The CDR3 coding sequence is TGTGCCACCAGTGATTTGGGCAGCGGGGGGCCCCGGGAGACCCAGTACTTC. Translating gives CATSDLGSGGPRETQYF.

The CDR3 loop is CASRVAGVNEKLFF. The CDR3 DNA reads TGTGCCAGTCGAGTCGCAGGGGTTAATGAAAAACTGTTTTTT. The rearrangement links TRBV6-5 to TRBJ1-4; D is perhaps TRBD1 (6 bases). There are 14 residues in the CDR3. V gave up 9 bases and J gave up 4 bases, with 15 bases separating them. Germline CDR1 is MNHEY and CDR2 is SVGAGI.

The chain links TRBV5-5 to TRBJ2-1, with 7 positions matching TRBD2. Germline assignment: CDR1 SGHKS and CDR2 YYEKEE (reference sequence). The CDR3 covers 16 residues. The V segment lost 3 bases and the J segment 0 bases; nucleotides outside the gene matches: 6. CDR3 residues: CASSSLAGSSYNEQFF. The CDR3 bases are TGTGCCAGCAGCTCCTTAGCGGGTAGCTCCTACAATGAGCAGTTCTTC. Together with reference TRBV5-5 and TRBJ2-1, the CDR3 gives the full variable domain: DAGVTQSPTHLIKTRGQQVTLRCSPISGHKSVSWYQQVLGQGPQFIFQYYEKEERGRGNFPDRFSARQFPNYSSELNVNALLLGDSALYLCASSSLAGSSYNEQFFGPGTRLTVL.

The gene calls are TRBV10-3 and TRBJ1-4; a weak D match, TRBD1 (5 bases). Deletions cut 3 bases from V and 3 bases from J, with 8 bases between. CDR1 and CDR2 from the germline V gene are ENHRY and SYGVKD. This CDR3 is built from 14 residues. The CDR3 loop is CAISELGANEKLFF. CDR3 nucleotides: TGTGCCATCAGTGAACTGGGGGCTAATGAAAAACTGTTTTTT.

This clone came up a few times. The sample carries other DNA sequences with the same CDR3. The V gene is TRBV10-1, the J gene TRBJ2-7; D uncertain. This CDR3 has 12 amino acids. Germline CDR1 and CDR2: WNHNN and SYGVQD (reference sequence). The V gene lost 0 bases and the J gene lost 1 base, with 1 base spanning the gap. The CDR3 loop reads CASSESSYEQYF. As DNA, the CDR3 is TGCGCCAGCAGTGAGTCGTCCTACGAGCAGTACTTC.

The chain couples TRBV2 to TRBJ1-5; tentatively, D is TRBD1 (6 bases). The V end lost 3 bases, the J end lost 3 bases, and 9 bases lay between the germline ends. Germline V gene sequence: CDR1 SNHLY, CDR2 FYNNEI. This CDR3 has 14 amino acids. The chain's CDR3 is CASSDSGVNQPQHF. In nucleotides, the CDR3 is TGTGCCAGCAGTGATTCAGGGGTCAATCAGCCCCAGCATTTT.

The gene calls are TRBV29-1 and TRBJ1-2; 10 positions agree with TRBD1. The germline V gene encodes CDR1 SQVTM and CDR2 ANQGSEA. V lost 3 bases, J lost 8 bases, and 6 bases stayed unmatched. The CDR3 is 13 amino acids. In DNA form, the CDR3 reads TGCAGCGTTGAGAGACAGGGGGCGCCCGGCTACACCTTC. As protein: CSVERQGAPGYTF.

The gene calls are TRBV12-3 or TRBV12-4 and TRBJ1-1; D possibly corresponds to TRBD1 (5 bases). V was cut by 6 bases and J by 3 bases, with 8 bases left in between. The CDR3 covers 12 residues. The CDR3 sequence is CASSDRYTEAFF. CDR3 in DNA: TGTGCCAGCAGCGACAGATACACTGAAGCTTTCTTT.

In its sample, this clone was seen a few times. The chain is built from TRBV12-5 and TRBJ2-2; D unresolved. CDR3 length: 15 residues. V lost 0 bases to trimming and J lost 7 bases, with 12 bases between them. The germline CDR1 and CDR2 sequences are LGHNT and FRNRAP. As DNA, the CDR3 is TGTGCTAGTGGTTTGGTACACGAACAGAGCGGGGAGCTGTTTTTT. Its protein product is CASGLVHEQSGELFF. Using reference TRBV12-5 and TRBJ2-2 for the parts outside the CDR3, the full variable domain is DARVTQTPRHKVTEMGQEVTMRCQPILGHNTVFWYRQTMMQGLELLAYFRNRAPLDDSGMPKDRFSAEMPDATLATLKIQPSEPRDSAVYFCASGLVHEQSGELFFGEGSRLTVL.

The gene calls are TRBV2 and TRBJ1-2, with TRBD1 matching over 7 bases. The V gene end was trimmed by 7 bases and the J gene end by 7 bases; junction bases not matched to a gene: 9. Germline V gives CDR1 SNHLY, CDR2 FYNNEI. This CDR3 region has 13 residues. CDR3 sequence reads: CASNGQALFGYTF. The CDR3 coding sequence is TGTGCCAGCAACGGACAGGCCCTCTTTGGCTACACCTTC.

J is TRBJ1-6 and V is TRBV2, with unresolved D. The CDR3 is 15 residues long. Trimming stripped 3 bases from V and 4 bases from J, with 10 bases between. Germline lookup yields CDR1 SNHLY and CDR2 FYNNEI. The CDR3 loop reads CASSEFGSYNSPLHF. CDR3 sequence (DNA): TGTGCCAGCAGTGAGTTTGGCAGTTATAATTCACCCCTCCACTTT.

This clone was seen once. This chain uses TRBV7-2 with TRBJ2-5, with 14 nucleotides matching TRBD2. J lost 10 bases, V lost 2 bases, and 12 bases had no gene match. The germline gives CDR1 SGHTA, CDR2 FQGNSA. This CDR3 region has 17 residues. CDR3 DNA sequence: TGTGCCAGCAGCTTACACGGGACTAGCGGGGGCCCCCTGAGCCAGTACTTC. Its translation: CASSLHGTSGGPLSQYF.

This chain uses TRBV5-1 with TRBJ2-7; 8 bases match TRBD1. Germline V CDR1 and CDR2: SGHRS, YFSETQ. V lost 0 bases and J lost 2; bases outside the gene matches: 4. The CDR3 length is 15 residues. The CDR3 DNA reads as TGCGCCAGCAGCTTGGCCGGACAGGGTCCCTACGAGCAGTACTTC. Its translation is CASSLAGQGPYEQYF. The whole variable domain, filled in from reference TRBV5-1 and TRBJ2-7, reads KAGVTQTPRYLIKTRGQQVTLSCSPISGHRSVSWYQQTPGQGLQFLFEYFSETQRNKGNFPGRFSGRQFSNSRSEMNVSTLELGDSALYLCASSLAGQGPYEQYFGPGTRLTVT.

V usage is TRBV6-1 and J usage is TRBJ1-6; TRBD1 matches at 9 bases. The J segment lost 0 bases and the V segment lost 0 bases, leaving 3 bases of the junction unmatched. The CDR3 has 18 amino acids. In germline, CDR1 is MNHNS, CDR2 SASEGT. This chain's CDR3 is CASSEARDRVSYNSPLHF. DNA of the CDR3: TGTGCCAGCAGTGAAGCTCGGGACAGGGTCTCCTATAATTCACCCCTCCACTTT.

This rearrangement joins TRBV11-2 to TRBJ2-7; 9 bases agree with TRBD1. The trim removed 5 bases at V and 2 bases at J, leaving 4 bases unmatched. CDR1 is SGHAT and CDR2 is FQNNGV in the germline V gene. The CDR3 length is 14 residues. Written as DNA, the CDR3 is TGTGCCAGCAGCCCGGGGACAGGGCCCTACGAGCAGTACTTC. Its protein is CASSPGTGPYEQYF.

This chain joins TRBV13 and TRBJ2-1; 9 positions match TRBD2. The germline V gene has CDR1 PRHDT and CDR2 FYEKMQ (reference sequence). Trimming cost V 7 bases and J 4 bases; bases outside gene matches: 8. The length of the CDR3 is 15 residues. The CDR3 protein is CASNLAGSGYNEQFF. The CDR3 bases are TGTGCCAGCAACCTAGCGGGGTCAGGTTACAATGAGCAGTTCTTC.

The chain employs TRBV25-1 and TRBJ2-3, with D maybe TRBD2 (7 bases). The germline V gene encodes CDR1 MGHDK and CDR2 SYGVNS. Trimming removed 3 bases from V and 3 bases from J, with 13 bases in between. CDR3 length: 15 amino acids. As DNA, the CDR3 is TGTGCCAGCAGTGAGCGAGGGGGGGTGACAGATACGCAGTATTTT. This gives the protein CASSERGGVTDTQYF.

The chain has TRBV5-5 and TRBJ2-7, with a possible D match to TRBD2 (6 bases). Trimming removed 4 bases at V and 4 bases at J, with 18 bases between. The germline gives CDR1 SGHKS, CDR2 YYEKEE (reference sequence). The CDR3 totals 15 residues. In DNA form, the CDR3 reads TGTGCCAGCAGCCTTAGCGGTACATCATTTTACGAGCAGTACTTC. Translated: CASSLSGTSFYEQYF. The full variable domain, in which reference TRBV5-5 and TRBJ2-7 provide the parts outside the CDR3, is DAGVTQSPTHLIKTRGQQVTLRCSPISGHKSVSWYQQVLGQGPQFIFQYYEKEERGRGNFPDRFSARQFPNYSSELNVNALLLGDSALYLCASSLSGTSFYEQYFGPGTRLTVT.